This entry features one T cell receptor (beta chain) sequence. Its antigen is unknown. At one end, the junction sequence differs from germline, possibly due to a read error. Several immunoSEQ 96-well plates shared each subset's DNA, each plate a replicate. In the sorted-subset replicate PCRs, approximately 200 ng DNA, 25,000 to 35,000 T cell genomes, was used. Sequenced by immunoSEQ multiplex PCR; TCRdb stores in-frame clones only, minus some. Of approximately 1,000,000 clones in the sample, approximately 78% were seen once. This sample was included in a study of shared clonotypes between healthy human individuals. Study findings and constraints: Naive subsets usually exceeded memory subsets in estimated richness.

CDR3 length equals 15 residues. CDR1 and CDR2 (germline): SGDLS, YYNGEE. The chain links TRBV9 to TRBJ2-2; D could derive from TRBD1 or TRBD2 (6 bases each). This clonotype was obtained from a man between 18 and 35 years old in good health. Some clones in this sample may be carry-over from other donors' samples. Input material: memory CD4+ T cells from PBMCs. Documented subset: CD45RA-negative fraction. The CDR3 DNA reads TGTGCCAGCAGCGTAGTGGGGGGCAACAGCGGGGAGCTGTTTTTT. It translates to CASSVVGGNSGELFF. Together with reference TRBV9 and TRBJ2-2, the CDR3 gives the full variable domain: DSGVTQTPKHLITATGQRVTLRCSPRSGDLSVYWYQQSLDQGLQFLIQYYNGEERAKGNILERFSAQQFPDLHSELNLSSLELGDSALYFCASSVVGGNSGELFFGEGSRLTVL.